The next 7 T cell receptor beta chains were all read from a single sample in a study of technical replicates of blood from several donors (dated by TCRdb to about 2017). The method behind the library was the immunoSEQ multiplex PCR assay. Not all clones reach the TCRdb copy of this immuneACCESS table, which keeps in-frame sequences only. Checked studies attribute under half of the gap to unresolved V genes and leave the rest unexplained. This sample is represented by under 80,000 clones; just under 97% of them were singletons. 0.21% of the sample is in the top ten clones. Sequenced: T cells isolated from PBMCs. These receptors were collected from a human donor in good health.

The chain recombines TRBV7-9 with TRBJ1-2; 7 nucleotides agree with TRBD1. Per germline, CDR1 SEHNR and CDR2 FQNEAQ (reference sequence). Losses at the gene ends were 6 bases for V and 4 bases for J; bases not matched to a gene: 5. The CDR3 runs to 13 residues. The CDR3 coding sequence is TGTGCCAGCAGTGGGGACAGACCCTATGGCTACACCTTC. Translating gives CASSGDRPYGYTF.

The V gene is TRBV7-8, the J gene TRBJ1-5; D remains ambiguous. This CDR3 has 15 residues. Germline V CDR1 and CDR2: SGHVS, FQNEAQ. Trimming cost V 1 base and J 0 bases, with 7 bases left between them. CDR3 DNA: TGTGCCAGCAGCTTAGGCGGGGATAGCAATCAGCCCCAGCATTTT. Translated: CASSLGGDSNQPQHF.

The rearrangement joins TRBV30 to TRBJ2-3; TRBD2 might be the D (7 bases). This CDR3 spans 13 amino acids. The V end lost 8 bases, the J end lost 5 bases, and 17 bases lay between the germline ends. Germline values: CDR1 GTSNPN, CDR2 SVGIG (reference sequence). The CDR3 here is CAVAGASRDTQYF. The CDR3 DNA sequence: TGTGCCGTGGCGGGGGCCTCGCGAGATACGCAGTATTTT.

The chain links TRBV20-1 to TRBJ2-7; perhaps TRBD1 as D (5 bases). Trimming pared 2 bases from V and 4 bases from J, leaving 6 bases between. Per germline, CDR1 DFQATT and CDR2 SNEGSKA (reference sequence). CDR3 length: 11 residues. This CDR3 is CSARKGYEQYF. Written as DNA, the CDR3 is TGCAGTGCTAGAAAGGGGTACGAGCAGTACTTC.

J is TRBJ2-1 and V is TRBV15; TRBD1 might be the D (5 bases). From germline, CDR1 is LNHNV and CDR2 YYDKDF (reference sequence). The CDR3 totals 13 residues. V dropped 4 bases and J dropped 4 bases, with 8 bases sitting between them. The CDR3 DNA reads TGTGCCACCAGCACCGACAGTTACAATGAGCAGTTCTTC. Its protein product is CATSTDSYNEQFF.

The chain links TRBV7-9 to TRBJ1-2; D possibly corresponds to TRBD1 (6 bases). V was pared by 4 bases and J by 4 bases, with 10 bases between. CDR3 length: 13 residues. Germline V CDR1 and CDR2: SEHNR, FQNEAQ (reference sequence). CDR3 sequence (DNA): TGTGCCAGCAGCTCAACGACAGGCTATGGCTACACCTTC. Protein: CASSSTTGYGYTF.

J is TRBJ2-3 and V is TRBV15; D is unclear. V was shortened by 1 base and J by 4 bases, with 9 bases between the two germline ends. In germline, CDR1 is LNHNV, CDR2 YYDKDF (reference sequence). The CDR3 length is 14 residues. The CDR3 region has the DNA TGTGCCACCAGCAGAGTCGAGGTTCCAGATACGCAGTATTTT. It is translated as CATSRVEVPDTQYF.